Shown below are 17 T cell receptor beta chains from a single sample sequenced in a study of cytomegalovirus exposure and HLA in healthy donors. With 60 Vbeta and 13 Jbeta primers, the PCR was carried out. Generated by immunoSEQ multiplex PCR, the TCRdb table keeps only in-frame clones and is missing some. The sample records 110,000 or so clones, about 79% being singletons. Material: PBMCs. These receptors were taken from a woman under 30 in good health and CMV-seronegative.

The chain has TRBV19 and TRBJ2-3, with D possibly matching TRBD2 (6 bases). This CDR3 has 18 residues. V was clipped by 1 base and J by 5 bases, with 22 bases between them. The germline V gene encodes CDR1 LNHDA and CDR2 SQIVND (reference sequence). CDR3 coding DNA: TGTGCCAGTAGTATAGTCGGCACTCGGCGGGGCACCGGAGATACGCAGTATTTT. Encoded protein: CASSIVGTRRGTGDTQYF.

Here the CDR3 DNA reads TGCGCCAGCAGCTTGGAGGTCCAGGGGGCCTATGGCTACACCTTC. The encoded protein is CASSLEVQGAYGYTF. This chain joins TRBV5-1 and TRBJ1-2; 8 bases map to TRBD1. Trimming cost V 0 bases and J 4 bases; bases outside gene matches: 5. CDR3 length: 15 amino acids. From germline, CDR1 is SGHRS and CDR2 YFSETQ.

The V and J genes are TRBV5-1 and TRBJ2-7; D is undetermined. This CDR3 is 14 amino acids long. Germline loops: CDR1 SGHRS, CDR2 YFSETQ. V lost 4 bases to trimming and J lost 1 base, with 12 bases between them. DNA of the CDR3: TGCGCCAGCAGCCCAGTTCCACCTTCCTACGAGCAGTACTTC. It is translated as CASSPVPPSYEQYF.

This clone was observed once. This chain joins TRBV11-2 and TRBJ2-1, with TRBD2 matching 11 bases. Unmatched junction bases numbered 12, after V lost 5 bases and J lost 9 bases. This CDR3 has 16 amino acids. Looked up from germline, CDR1 is SGHAT and CDR2 is FQNNGV. CDR3 nucleotides: TGTGCCAGCAGCCGCGGGACTAGCGGAGAGGGTGGTGAGCAGTTCTTC. It specifies CASSRGTSGEGGEQFF.

V usage is TRBV11-3 and J usage is TRBJ2-1; perhaps TRBD2 as D (6 bases). Germline CDR1 is SGHNT and CDR2 is YENEEA. The V and J ends lost 3 bases and 8 bases respectively, with 14 bases between them. The CDR3 length is 14 residues. CDR3 loop: CASSLGGVNDEQFF. The CDR3 nucleotides read TGTGCCAGCAGCTTGGGGGGAGTAAACGATGAGCAGTTCTTC.

The V and J genes are TRBV30 and TRBJ1-6; TRBD1 agrees at 11 bases. V was pared by 0 bases and J by 10 bases, with 8 bases of the junction left unmatched. CDR1 is GTSNPN, CDR2 SVGIG, per germline (reference sequence). The CDR3 is made up of 16 amino acids. CDR3 bases: TGTGCCTGGAGTGTTTTATCGGGACAGGGGGACTCACCCCTCCACTTT. Amino acid sequence: CAWSVLSGQGDSPLHF.

The gene calls are TRBV5-1 and TRBJ1-3; 8 nucleotides agree with TRBD1. The length of the CDR3 is 15 residues. After removal of 1 base from V and 5 bases from J, the junction contained 5 bases not matched to a gene. Per germline, CDR1 SGHRS and CDR2 YFSETQ. The CDR3 DNA follows: TGCGCCAGCAGCTTGAGTGGACAGGGAAGAAACACCATATATTTT. It is translated as CASSLSGQGRNTIYF.

The chain couples TRBV19 to TRBJ2-7; D is unresolved. With 10 bases removed from V and 3 bases from J, the gap between germline ends came to 13 bases. This CDR3 is 12 amino acids long. CDR1 LNHDA and CDR2 SQIVND come from the germline V gene (reference sequence). The CDR3 here is CAIDGYNYEQYV. Written as DNA, the CDR3 is TGTGCCATCGACGGTTATAACTACGAGCAGTACGTC.

The chain combines TRBV2 with TRBJ2-5, with TRBD2 matching over 16 bases. Germline lookup yields CDR1 SNHLY and CDR2 FYNNEI. J lost 5 bases, V lost 4 bases, and 7 bases had no gene match. The CDR3 is made up of 17 amino acids. The CDR3 DNA follows: TGTGCCAGCAGTGGCGGGACTAGCGGGAGGGCCGTGGAGACCCAGTACTTC. Protein product: CASSGGTSGRAVETQYF.

This sequence joins TRBV7-2 and TRBJ1-2, with 8 nucleotides matching TRBD1. This CDR3 is built from 14 residues. V was pared by 5 bases and J by 4 bases, with 6 bases of the junction left unmatched. CDR1 is SGHTA and CDR2 is FQGNSA in the germline V gene. CDR3 region: CASSPKGTGYGYTF. CDR3 sequence (DNA): TGTGCCAGCAGCCCGAAAGGGACAGGCTATGGCTACACCTTC.

The J gene is TRBJ1-5, the V gene TRBV19, with a tentative D call TRBD1 (5 bases). CDR1 is LNHDA, CDR2 SQIVND, per germline (reference sequence). The CDR3 length is 16 residues. Between the trimmed V and J ends, which lost 8 bases and 0 bases, there was a span of 17 bases. CDR3 DNA: TGTGCCAGTTCCGGCCTGGGGCCCTATAGCAATCAGCCCCAGCATTTT. Translated, it gives CASSGLGPYSNQPQHF.

This sequence joins TRBV14 and TRBJ2-2, with 7 bases identical to TRBD1. Germline assignment: CDR1 SGHDN and CDR2 FVKESK. The CDR3 sequence is 15 residues long. V shed 6 bases, J shed 4 bases, and the junction held 8 bases outside the gene matches. The chain's CDR3 is CASRLQGSGTGELFF. CDR3 nucleotides: TGTGCCAGCAGGTTACAGGGGAGCGGCACCGGGGAGCTGTTTTTT.

The chain combines TRBV27 with TRBJ2-5, with 9 positions matching TRBD2. The germline gives CDR1 MNHEY, CDR2 SMNVEV (reference sequence). The CDR3 extends over 14 amino acids. V lost 4 bases and J lost 5; bases outside the gene matches: 5. CDR3 protein: CASSWRGGRETQYF. The DNA for the CDR3 is TGTGCCAGCAGTTGGCGGGGGGGCCGGGAGACCCAGTACTTC.

This chain uses TRBV7-9 with TRBJ1-1; D is perhaps TRBD1 (5 bases). The CDR3 contains 15 residues. Germline V gene lookup returns CDR1 SEHNR and CDR2 FQNEAQ (reference sequence). V was clipped by 5 bases and J by 6 bases, with 19 bases between them. In nucleotides, the CDR3 is TGTGCCAGCAGCCCCGGGACTGTTGCTAGTGCTGAAGCTTTCTTT. This gives the protein CASSPGTVASAEAFF. Based on the CDR3 plus reference TRBV7-9 and TRBJ1-1, the full variable domain is DTGVSQNPRHKITKRGQNVTFRCDPISEHNRLYWYRQTLGQGPEFLTYFQNEAQLEKSRLLSDRFSAERPKGSFSTLEIQRTEQGDSAMYLCASSPGTVASAEAFFGQGTRLTVV.

The chain links TRBV30 to TRBJ1-1; D might be TRBD1 (6 bases). CDR3 length: 13 amino acids. Looked up from germline, CDR1 is GTSNPN and CDR2 is SVGIG (reference sequence). The ends were cut back, 3 bases at V and 11 bases at J, with 19 bases in the middle. In nucleotides, the CDR3 is TGTGCCTGGAGGGGGTCCGGGGGGCAAAGGGCTTTCTTT. This codes for CAWRGSGGQRAFF.

This chain connects TRBV2 to TRBJ1-5; D is undetermined. From germline, CDR1 is SNHLY and CDR2 FYNNEI. V dropped 8 bases and J dropped 0 bases, with 11 bases sitting between them. This CDR3 region has 14 residues. The CDR3 protein is CASGERNSNQPQHF. CDR3 DNA sequence: TGTGCCAGCGGGGAGAGGAATAGCAATCAGCCCCAGCATTTT.

This clone was seen only a few times. The chain joins TRBV6-6 to TRBJ1-1; D perhaps matches TRBD1 (5 bases). The V gene's germline CDR1 is MNHNY and CDR2 SVGAGI (reference sequence). This CDR3 comprises 15 residues. The V end lost 2 bases, the J end lost 3 bases, and 13 bases lay between the germline ends. The CDR3 sequence is CASSYGGGKDTEAFF. DNA for the CDR3: TGTGCCAGCAGTTACGGGGGAGGGAAGGACACTGAAGCTTTCTTT.